This is a list of T cell receptor beta chains from one sample in a study of neurological immune-mediated disorders. TCRdb reanalysed the 5' RACE reads using MiXCR and keeps one entry per CDR3 protein. The table shows approximately 46,000 distinct CDR3 sequences, with about 9.3% occurring only once. Specimen: PBMCs. These receptors were taken from a man between 65 and 80 years old with HTLV-1-associated myelopathy (HAM/TSP). The CDR3 runs from the conserved cysteine through the conserved F or W. D genes are given only for firm matches. Size is stated for part of the rows, as once, few or many counts, or as a class when the clone is expanded.

clone size	D gene	CDR3 length	V gene	J gene	CDR3 DNA	CDR3 protein
many	-	16	TRBV5-6	TRBJ2-1	TGTGCCAGCAGTCGTGCGATGGCAGAGGGGTTCAATGAGCAGTTCTTC	CASSRAMAEGFNEQFF
few	-	12	TRBV19	TRBJ2-3	TGTGCCAGTAGTCCAGGTGGGGCCGCGCAGTATTTT	CASSPGGAAQYF
many	-	11	TRBV15	TRBJ2-1	TGTGCCACCAGCGTAGGGGATGAGCAGTTCTTC	CATSVGDEQFF
-	TRBD1	15	TRBV28	TRBJ2-5	TGTGCCAGCAGTTCCGGGACAGCTCACCAAGAGACCCAGTACTTC	CASSSGTAHQETQYF
many	-	13	TRBV6-5	TRBJ1-2	TGTGCCAGCAGTTCGGGGCCCATCTATGGCTACACCTTC	CASSSGPIYGYTF
-	-	15	TRBV4-1	TRBJ1-4	TGCGCCAGCAGCCAAGTCGGGGCAACTAATGAAAAACTGTTTTTT	CASSQVGATNEKLFF
-	-	15	TRBV6-2/TRBV6-3	TRBJ2-1	TGTGCCAGCACCTCGGCGGGACAGCCTTACAATGAGCAGTTCTTC	CASTSAGQPYNEQFF
many	-	12	TRBV20-1	TRBJ2-3	TGCAGTGCTAGGCGGGGCGCCGATACGCAGTATTTT	CSARRGADTQYF
many	-	13	TRBV7-8	TRBJ2-7	TGTGCCAGCAGCTTAGAAAGCGCCTACGAGCAGTACTTC	CASSLESAYEQYF
many	TRBD1	14	TRBV25-1	TRBJ2-5	TGTGCCAGCAGTCAAATAGGGACAGAAGAGACCCAGTACTTC	CASSQIGTEETQYF
many	-	13	TRBV6-1	TRBJ1-5	TGTGCCAGCAGTGACTTCGGTCGCCAGCCCCAGCATTTT	CASSDFGRQPQHF
many	-	18	TRBV4-3	TRBJ2-7	TGCGCCAGCAGCCAAGTTGAAATCGGATCCGCCCACGGCTACGAGCAGTACTTC	CASSQVEIGSAHGYEQYF
-	-	17	TRBV15	TRBJ2-3	TGTGCCACCAGCAGAGTGTACCGTTCAAGACGCACAGATACGCAGTATTTT	CATSRVYRSRRTDTQYF
many	-	11	TRBV10-3	TRBJ2-1	TGTGCCATCTCCAAGCACAATGAGCAGTTCTTC	CAISKHNEQFF
many	TRBD2	16	TRBV19	TRBJ2-1	TGTGCCAGTAGTATCCCTAGCGGGAGCTCCTACAATGAGCAGTTCTTC	CASSIPSGSSYNEQFF
many	TRBD2	16	TRBV10-3	TRBJ2-3	TGTGCCATCAGTTCGAAACTAGCGGGAGTGGAAGATACGCAGTATTTT	CAISSKLAGVEDTQYF
many	-	13	TRBV12-3/TRBV12-4	TRBJ2-3	TGTGCCAGCGGGAGTCCGGGCAGGATAGAGCAGTATTTT	CASGSPGRIEQYF
many	-	15	TRBV28	TRBJ2-1	TGTGCCAGCAGTTTACCCCGGGAAACCGACAATGAGCAGTTCTTC	CASSLPRETDNEQFF
-	TRBD1	16	TRBV28	TRBJ1-3	TGTGCCAGCAGTGTTCTTTTACAGGGGTCTGGAAACACCATATATTTT	CASSVLLQGSGNTIYF
many	TRBD1	13	TRBV5-1	TRBJ1-2	TGCGCCAGCAGCAAGGGACAGGATCTTGGCTACACCTTC	CASSKGQDLGYTF
many	TRBD1	12	TRBV20-1	TRBJ1-6	TGCAGTGCTGGACAGGGTAATTCACCCCTCCACTTT	CSAGQGNSPLHF
-	-	12	TRBV9	TRBJ2-7	TGTGCCAGCAGCTTGGCTGTCTACGAGCAGTACTTC	CASSLAVYEQYF
many	-	15	TRBV28	TRBJ1-5	TGTGCCAGCAGCCTCCCGGGGGGGGCCAATCAGCCCCAGCATTTT	CASSLPGGANQPQHF
many	-	16	TRBV3-1	TRBJ2-5	TGTGCCAGCAGCGACGGACGGCGGCCCTCCGGGGAGACCCAGTACTTC	CASSDGRRPSGETQYF
many	TRBD2	15	TRBV20-1	TRBJ2-3	TGCAGTGCCATCTCGGGCGGGAGGTCCACAGATACGCAGTATTTT	CSAISGGRSTDTQYF
many	TRBD2	15	TRBV10-2	TRBJ2-1	TGCGCCAGCGTCGCTAGCGGGAGGTCCTACAATGAGCAGTTCTTC	CASVASGRSYNEQFF
many	TRBD2	15	TRBV28	TRBJ2-1	TGTGCCAGCAGGCCTACTAGCGGACCCTACAATGAGCAGTTCTTC	CASRPTSGPYNEQFF
many	-	15	TRBV3-1	TRBJ2-1	TGTGCCAGCAGCCAAGATGCAGCGACTCTCAATGAGCAGTTCTTC	CASSQDAATLNEQFF
many	TRBD1	14	TRBV20-1	TRBJ2-3	TGCAGTGCGAGCAGGGGGATAAGCACAGATACGCAGTATTTT	CSASRGISTDTQYF